This passage covers 2 T cell receptor beta chains from one sample sequenced in a study of regulatory T cells in long-lasting Graves disease. Investigators prepared the TCR beta libraries by applying iRepertoire HTBI primers and Arm-PCR of CDR3 regions. TCRdb independently ran MiXCR on the multiplex PCR reads; one entry per CDR3 protein. The profile shows about 400,000 distinct CDR3 sequences, less than 25% of them singletons. Time point denoted: persistent/refractory GD, antithyroid drugs over 5 years with positive TRAb. Preparation of the TCR library used RNA extracted from PBMCs. Sequences were derived from peripheral blood mononuclear cells (PBMCs), sampled when the disease was refractory, from a patient treated with antithyroid drugs. Receptor source: a female donor with Graves disease.

V usage is TRBV4-3 and J usage is TRBJ1-2; D remains unclear. The CDR3 spans 14 residues. Trimming shortened V by 0 bases and J by 2 bases, and 7 bases separated the two germline ends. Germline CDR1 reads LGHNA; CDR2 reads YSLEER. CDR3 DNA: TGCGCCAGCAGCCAAGATCAACAGAACTATGGCTACACCTTC. Protein: CASSQDQQNYGYTF.

As to this clonotype: A read error may explain this, as a much larger clone is one base away. This chain connects TRBV27 to TRBJ2-2; 7 nucleotides agree with TRBD2. Germline CDR1 and CDR2: MNHEY and SMNVEV (reference sequence). The ends lost 4 bases at V and 1 base at J; junction bases unmatched: 12. The CDR3 is 18 amino acids. CDR3 nucleotide sequence: TGTGCCAGCAGTTCACGCCCGGTAGCGGGCATGAACACCGGGGAGCTGTTTTTT. Translated, it gives CASSSRPVAGMNTGELFF.